Listed here are 10 T cell receptor beta chains from one sample, sequenced in a study of cytomegalovirus exposure and HLA in healthy donors. PCR employed 60 Vbeta and 13 Jbeta primers. TCRdb's copy holds only in-frame clones and misses some; the assay was immunoSEQ multiplex PCR. The repertoire includes roughly 120,000 clones, about four fifths of them detected once, and 3% sits in the top ten. Sequencing input: PBMCs. The receptors stem from a woman between 18 and 29 years old in good health and CMV-seropositive.

The rearrangement joins TRBV7-9 to TRBJ1-4, with unresolved D. Per the germline V gene, CDR1 is SEHNR and CDR2 is FQNEAQ (reference sequence). This CDR3 spans 15 amino acids. Trimming removed 5 bases from V and 2 bases from J, with 12 bases in between. CDR3 loop: CASSATWSTNEKLFF. The CDR3 DNA reads TGTGCCAGCAGCGCCACGTGGAGTACTAATGAAAAACTGTTTTTT. Full variable domain (outside the CDR3, taken from reference TRBV7-9 and TRBJ1-4): DTGVSQNPRHKITKRGQNVTFRCDPISEHNRLYWYRQTLGQGPEFLTYFQNEAQLEKSRLLSDRFSAERPKGSFSTLEIQRTEQGDSAMYLCASSATWSTNEKLFFGSGTQLSVL.

The chain uses TRBV30 and TRBJ1-5; a possible D gene is TRBD1 (6 bases). The CDR3 is 13 amino acids. Germline CDR1 and CDR2: GTSNPN and SVGIG (reference sequence). V was pared by 5 bases and J by 0 bases, with 8 bases between. CDR3 sequence reads: CAWGDNSNQPQHF. The CDR3 coding sequence is TGTGCCTGGGGGGACAATAGCAATCAGCCCCAGCATTTT.

The J gene is TRBJ2-1, the V gene TRBV9; maybe TRBD2 (6 bases). In germline, CDR1 is SGDLS, CDR2 YYNGEE. The CDR3 has 16 amino acids. V lost 4 bases and J lost 8, with 22 bases in between. Written as DNA, the CDR3 is TGTGCCAGCAGCCAAGGGGTTAGGGGAGGTGGTTATGAGCAGTTCTTC. The encoded protein is CASSQGVRGGGYEQFF. Full variable domain (remainder filled in from reference TRBV9 and TRBJ2-1): DSGVTQTPKHLITATGQRVTLRCSPRSGDLSVYWYQQSLDQGLQFLIQYYNGEERAKGNILERFSAQQFPDLHSELNLSSLELGDSALYFCASSQGVRGGGYEQFFGPGTRLTVL.

V and J are TRBV11-2 and TRBJ2-1, with a weak D call TRBD1 (5 bases). V lost 5 bases and J 7 bases, leaving 9 bases between the germline ends. The CDR3 runs to 12 residues. Germline-derived CDR1 and CDR2 are SGHAT and FQNNGV. For the CDR3, the DNA is TGTGCCAGCAGCAAAAGGGGTAATGAGCAGTTCTTC. Encoded protein: CASSKRGNEQFF.

V usage is TRBV7-9 and J usage is TRBJ2-2, with 7 bases identical to TRBD1. After removal of 5 bases from V and 5 bases from J, the junction contained 20 bases not matched to a gene. The CDR3 loop spans 19 amino acids. Germline CDR1 reads SEHNR; CDR2 reads FQNEAQ (reference sequence). The CDR3 DNA reads TGTGCCAGCAGCCCCTCAAGGGGACAGAATAGTTTTAGGACCGGGGAGCTGTTTTTT. As protein: CASSPSRGQNSFRTGELFF.

The chain is built from TRBV7-3 and TRBJ2-3; 9 bases align to TRBD1. The V and J ends lost 5 bases and 3 bases, in that order; junction bases with no gene match: 6. Germline values: CDR1 SGHTA, CDR2 FQGTGA. CDR3 size: 15 residues. The CDR3 here is CASSPGTGYTDTQYF. Written as DNA, the CDR3 is TGTGCCAGCAGCCCCGGGACAGGGTATACAGATACGCAGTATTTT.

This clone was recorded only once. The chain recombines TRBV27 with TRBJ2-4; 13 bases map to TRBD2. The CDR3 runs 18 residues. Germline V gives CDR1 MNHEY, CDR2 SMNVEV (reference sequence). V gave up 3 bases and J gave up 1 base; unmatched junction bases: 6. In nucleotides, the CDR3 is TGTGCCAGCAGTTTGGGACTAGCGGGAAATGGGGCCAAAAACATTCAGTACTTC. Translating gives CASSLGLAGNGAKNIQYF.

This clone was seen a single time. V usage is TRBV30 and J usage is TRBJ2-7, with a possible D match to TRBD1 (6 bases). CDR1 is GTSNPN, CDR2 SVGIG, per germline (reference sequence). Trimming left V 4 bases short and J 3 bases short, with 13 bases between. This CDR3 has 13 residues. The CDR3 DNA follows: TGTGCCTGGACGCTGACAGGATTCTACGAGCAGTACTTC. It yields the protein CAWTLTGFYEQYF. The full variable domain, rest sourced from reference TRBV30 and TRBJ2-7, is SQTIHQWPATLVQPVGSPLSLECTVEGTSNPNLYWYRQAAGRGLQLLFYSVGIGQISSEVPQNLSASRPQDRQFILSSKKLLLSDSGFYLCAWTLTGFYEQYFGPGTRLTVT.

The V call is TRBV27, the J call TRBJ2-1, with 9 bases fitting TRBD2. Germline CDR1 MNHEY, CDR2 SMNVEV (reference sequence). V dropped 2 bases and J dropped 2; count of bases not matched to a gene: 4. The CDR3 consists of 16 residues. CDR3 amino acids: CASSLASGNPYNEQFF. DNA for the CDR3: TGTGCCAGCAGTTTAGCTAGCGGGAACCCCTACAATGAGCAGTTCTTC.

V is TRBV7-2 and J is TRBJ2-7; the match to TRBD1 covers 9 bases. Germline CDR1 and CDR2: SGHTA and FQGNSA. This CDR3 spans 16 amino acids. The V and J ends lost 0 bases and 3 bases, in that order; junction bases with no gene match: 6. The CDR3 DNA reads as TGTGCCAGCAGCTTAGCTTTTGGGACAGGGAACTACGAGCAGTACTTC. Encoded protein: CASSLAFGTGNYEQYF.